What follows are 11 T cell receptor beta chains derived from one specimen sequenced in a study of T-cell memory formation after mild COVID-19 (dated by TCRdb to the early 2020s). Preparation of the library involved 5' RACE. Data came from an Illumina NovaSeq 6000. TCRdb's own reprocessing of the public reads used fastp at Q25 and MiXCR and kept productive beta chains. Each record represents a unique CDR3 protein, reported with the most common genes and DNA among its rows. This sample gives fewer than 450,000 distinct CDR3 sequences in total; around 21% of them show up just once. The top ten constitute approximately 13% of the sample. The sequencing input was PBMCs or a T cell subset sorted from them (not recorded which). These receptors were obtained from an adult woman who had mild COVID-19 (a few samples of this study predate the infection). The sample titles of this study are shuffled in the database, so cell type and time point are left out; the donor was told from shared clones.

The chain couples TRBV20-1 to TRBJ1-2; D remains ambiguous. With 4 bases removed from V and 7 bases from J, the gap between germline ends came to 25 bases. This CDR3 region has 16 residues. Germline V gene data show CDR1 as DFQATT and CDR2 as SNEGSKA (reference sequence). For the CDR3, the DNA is TGCAGTGCTACCTACGTATCCGCGACCTCCTGGGGTGGCTACACCTTC. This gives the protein CSATYVSATSWGGYTF.

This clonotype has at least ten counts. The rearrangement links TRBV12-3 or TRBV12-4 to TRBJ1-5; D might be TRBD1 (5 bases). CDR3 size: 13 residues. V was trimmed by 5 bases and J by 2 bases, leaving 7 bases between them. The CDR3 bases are TGTGCCAGCAGTGGGGGGGGCAATCAGCCCCAGCATTTT. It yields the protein CASSGGGNQPQHF.

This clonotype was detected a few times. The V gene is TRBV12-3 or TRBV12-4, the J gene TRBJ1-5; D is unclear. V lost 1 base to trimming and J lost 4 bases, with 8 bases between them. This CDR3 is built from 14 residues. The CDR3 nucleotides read TGTGCCAGCAGTTTAGGTCGGTTTAATCAGCCCCAGCATTTT. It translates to CASSLGRFNQPQHF.

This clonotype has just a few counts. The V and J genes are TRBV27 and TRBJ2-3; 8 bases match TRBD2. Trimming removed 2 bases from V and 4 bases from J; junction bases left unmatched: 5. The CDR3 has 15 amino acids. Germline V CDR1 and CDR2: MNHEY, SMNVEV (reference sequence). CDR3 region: CASSLAGGAADTQYF. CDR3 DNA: TGTGCCAGCAGTTTAGCCGGGGGGGCGGCAGATACGCAGTATTTT.

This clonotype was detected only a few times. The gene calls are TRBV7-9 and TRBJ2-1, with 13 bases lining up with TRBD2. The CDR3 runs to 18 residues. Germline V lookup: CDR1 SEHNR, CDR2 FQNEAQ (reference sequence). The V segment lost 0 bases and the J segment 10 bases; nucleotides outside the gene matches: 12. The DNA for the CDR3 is TGTGCCAGCAGCTTAGCGCTCTTACTAGCGGGGGGGCCACACGAGCAGTTCTTC. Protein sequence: CASSLALLLAGGPHEQFF.

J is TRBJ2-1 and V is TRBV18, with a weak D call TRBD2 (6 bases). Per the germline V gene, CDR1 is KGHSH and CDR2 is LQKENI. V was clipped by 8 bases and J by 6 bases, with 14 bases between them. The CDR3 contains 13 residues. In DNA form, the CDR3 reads TGTGCCAGCCGGGACTTCGCGGGCAATGAGCAGTTCTTC. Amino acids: CASRDFAGNEQFF.

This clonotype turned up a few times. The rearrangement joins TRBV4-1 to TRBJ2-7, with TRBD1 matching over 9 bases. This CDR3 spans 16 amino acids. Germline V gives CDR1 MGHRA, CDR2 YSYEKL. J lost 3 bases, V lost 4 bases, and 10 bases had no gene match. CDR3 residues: CASSPLGDRAYYEQYF. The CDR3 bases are TGCGCCAGCAGCCCGTTAGGGGACAGGGCTTACTACGAGCAGTACTTC.

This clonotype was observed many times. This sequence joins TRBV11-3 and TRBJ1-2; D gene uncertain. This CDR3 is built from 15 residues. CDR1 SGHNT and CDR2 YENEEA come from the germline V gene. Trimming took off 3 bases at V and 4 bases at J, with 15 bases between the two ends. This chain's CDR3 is CASSLDPVGGYGYTF. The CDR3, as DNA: TGTGCCAGCAGCTTGGACCCGGTCGGTGGCTATGGCTACACCTTC.

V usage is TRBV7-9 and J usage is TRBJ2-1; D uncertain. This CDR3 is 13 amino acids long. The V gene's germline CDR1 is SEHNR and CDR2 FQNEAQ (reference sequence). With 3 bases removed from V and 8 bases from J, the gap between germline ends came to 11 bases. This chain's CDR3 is CASSFRSSHEQFF. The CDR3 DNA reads TGTGCCAGCAGCTTTAGATCGAGTCATGAGCAGTTCTTC.

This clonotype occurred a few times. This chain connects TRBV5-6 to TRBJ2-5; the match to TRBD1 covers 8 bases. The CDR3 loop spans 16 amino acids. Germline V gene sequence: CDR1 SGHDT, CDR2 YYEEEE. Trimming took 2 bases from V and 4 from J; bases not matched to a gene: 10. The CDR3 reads CASSLLQGAGGETQYF. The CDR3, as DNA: TGTGCCAGCAGCTTACTTCAGGGGGCAGGGGGAGAGACCCAGTACTTC.

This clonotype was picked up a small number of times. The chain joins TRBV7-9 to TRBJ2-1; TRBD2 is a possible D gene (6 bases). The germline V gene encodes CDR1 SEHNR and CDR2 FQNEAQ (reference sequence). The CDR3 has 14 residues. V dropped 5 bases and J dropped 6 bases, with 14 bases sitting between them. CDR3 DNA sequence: TGTGCCAGCAGCCCTAGGGACTTTACCAATGAGCAGTTCTTC. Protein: CASSPRDFTNEQFF.